This TCR beta chain was captured in a study of shared clonotypes between healthy human individuals (dated by TCRdb to 2018 to 2021). Regarding the complete study: A couple of women and a few men aged 18 to 49 years were included in the cohort. For each donor, three plates each were used for CD4 naive and CD4 memory, two plates were used for CD8 naive, and one plate was used for CD8 memory. To estimate repertoire size and how much clonotypes are shared between individuals, the study performed deep sequencing of blood TCR repertoires from 4 to 6 healthy adults. Different laboratories and diverse techniques were used to prepare libraries and sequence TCR repertoires, to increase sequencing depth and limit assay-specific biases. Each donor's leukapheresis produced roughly between about 0.9 and 9.5 billion PBMCs.

Overall study outcomes, separate from this receptor: Rarefaction of sorted-subset datasets indicated incomplete sequencing despite the large sequencing depth. Sampling was restricted to blood, and TCR repertoires in tissues likely differ from the TCR repertoires found in blood. Pairwise subsampling indicated that sequencing depth was expected to affect the degree of clonotype sharing among donors. Sharing across four donors was observed for roughly 5% of naive CD4, 3% to 3.5% of naive CD8, 2% to 2.5% of memory CD4, and approximately 0.41% of memory CD8 clonotypes. Clonotypes shared by all four sorted-subset donors showed higher generation probabilities than non-shared clonotypes. Naive subsets generally had larger estimated clonotype richness than memory subsets. The genetic and exposure-history diversity represented was limited by the small number of donors.

Comments on this clone: There is no known antigen for this receptor. Base qualities are not provided; no much larger clone lies one nucleotide away. The sample contains more than one DNA sequence encoding this CDR3.

Using the deep immunoSEQ assay, multiplex PCR amplified TCR CDR3 regions from genomic DNA. Extracted genomic DNA from each cell subset was spread evenly across all wells of several immunoSEQ 96-well plates, with each plate serving as a replicate. For sorted subsets, each replicate PCR was loaded with roughly 0.2 ug genomic DNA, equivalent to some 27,000 T cell genomes. The purified libraries were quantified using a Qubit 3.0 fluorometer, sized with a Bioanalyzer 2100, and then quantified again using the KAPA Library Quantification kit. Every immunoSEQ 96-well plate was sequenced on a dedicated single-read 150-cycle Illumina NextSeq 550 flow cell. Concerning the study's data processing: The immunoSEQ output contained only junctional sequences without quality scores, so filtering could not match that applied to full-length reads. Sequences were annotated with PyIR, a Python wrapper for IgBLAST v1.9, using IMGT germline references to assign V/J genes and CDR3. Reads were removed for weak V/J assignments (E-value above 1e-6), missing CDR3, stop codons, out-of-frame junctions, or ambiguous translated residues. V3J clonotypes were defined by identical inferred V gene, J gene, and CDR3 amino acid sequence. The percentage overlap between two repertoires was calculated by dividing the number of shared unique clonotypes by the size of the smaller repertoire. Richness of each repertoire was evaluated using RTK rarefaction, the Chao1 estimator, and Recon v2.1 estimates of unobserved clonotypes. OLGA was used to compute generation probabilities for all TCRbeta clonotypes that the gDNA method yielded from a handful of donors. As stored in TCRdb, this immuneACCESS dataset retains in-frame rearrangements with V and J assigned. A fraction of the clones does not appear; measured against another copy, unresolved V genes explain less than half of the discrepancy, and the remainder lacks a known reason. From that table come the V and J calls and clone size; the DNA was used to work out D and trimming. The sample table shows 1,400,000 or so clones, and approximately 98.5% are seen once. Of the sample, approximately 0.4% is held by the ten largest clones.

Donors were healthy HIV-negative adults with no recently reported acute infections or vaccinations. Every donor was a Caucasian adult living in Nashville, Tennessee, USA. CD4+ T cells were enriched by magnetic negative selection; naive cells were then positively selected on CD45RA, and the negative fraction formed the memory subset. Blood was collected by leukapheresis, and PBMCs were isolated by Ficoll-Histopaque density gradient centrifugation and then cryopreserved in liquid nitrogen vapor phase. Analytical flow cytometry was used to check the purity and quantity of every magnetically sorted T cell population. From each sorted fraction, genomic DNA was isolated and quantified by UV absorbance on a Nanodrop 2000c. The sequenced sample consisted of naive CD4+ T cells sorted from blood. In the paper's terms, the cell subset or site label means: CD45RA+ positively selected. The receptor comes from a man younger than 45 in good health.

The CDR3: CASSLRGNQPQHF. The sequenced DNA is TGTGCCAGCAGTTTACGGGGCAATCAGCCCCAGCATTTT. Here the chain combines TRBV27 and TRBJ1-5; the D gene cannot be named for sure. The germline V gene (reference sequence) supplies CDR1 MNHEY and CDR2 SMNVEV. Trimming costs V 2 bases and J 2 bases, and their ends lie 4 bases apart. Including cysteine and phenylalanine, the CDR3 has 13 amino acids. The CDR3 DNA has 39 bases and is translated from base 1.